These T cell receptor beta chains were read from a single sample in a study of blood T cell repertoires in COVID-19. Clones were sequenced by immunoSEQ multiplex PCR, and TCRdb holds only the in-frame ones, with some missing. The repertoire consists of roughly 100,000 clones, with about 80% occurring once and the leading ten covering approximately 4%. Sequencing was done on a sample of peripheral blood. The receptors shown here come from a man aged 60 to 75 with acute or convalescent COVID-19. Each CDR3 is given with its conserved first and last residue. The D gene is left open where the match is weak. Some rows mark clone size as missing; the rest say once, few, many or name a class of expanded clone.

v_gene	abundance	d_gene	j_gene	CDR3nt	CDR3aa
TRBV19	-	-	TRBJ1-5	TGTGCCAGTAGTGCCCTCGGGGGAGGAGAACAGCCCCAGCATTTT	CASSALGGGEQPQHF
TRBV9	once	TRBD2	TRBJ2-3	TGTGCCAGCAGCGTACAACCAGGGTCTAGCGGGGGGGCTAGCACAGATACGCAGTATTTT	CASSVQPGSSGGASTDTQYF
TRBV11-3	-	-	TRBJ2-5	TGTGCCAGCAGCTTTAGCGGCGAGACCCAGTACTTC	CASSFSGETQYF
TRBV9	-	-	TRBJ1-6	TGTGCCAGCAGCGTAGATATGGGCCTGAATTCACCCCTCCACTTT	CASSVDMGLNSPLHF
TRBV10-3	once	-	TRBJ1-5	TGTGCCATCAGTGACCCGGGGAGCAATCAGCCCCAGCATTTT	CAISDPGSNQPQHF
TRBV2	-	-	TRBJ2-1	TGTGCCAGCAGTCGGCTACTGGGGACGGGGGATGAGCAGTTCTTC	CASSRLLGTGDEQFF
TRBV19	few	TRBD1	TRBJ2-5	TGTGCCAGTTCCCTTCTGGACAGGGGAGAGACCCAGTACTTC	CASSLLDRGETQYF
TRBV7-9	-	TRBD1	TRBJ1-5	TGTGCCAGCAGCCCCGGACAGGGGGCTAATCAGCCCCAGCATTTT	CASSPGQGANQPQHF
TRBV4-1	once	-	TRBJ1-2	TGCGCCAGCAGCCAAGCAGGGATCTATGGCTACACCTTC	CASSQAGIYGYTF
TRBV5-1	-	-	TRBJ1-2	TGCGCCAGCAGCTTGGCCGGGGATGGAGGCTACACCTTC	CASSLAGDGGYTF
TRBV5-1	-	-	TRBJ2-3	TGCGCCAGCAGCTTGGCCGGCGGGGGCGGCACAGATACGCAGTATTTT	CASSLAGGGGTDTQYF
TRBV30	-	-	TRBJ2-5	TGTGCCTGGAGTGTCAGACAGCAGGAGACCCAGTACTTC	CAWSVRQQETQYF
TRBV18	-	-	TRBJ1-4	TGTGCCAGCTCGCCGAGAGGAGAATACGAAAAACTGTTTTTT	CASSPRGEYEKLFF
TRBV12-3/TRBV12-4	-	-	TRBJ1-1	TGTGCCAGCAGTACAGGGTTAGGCACTGAAGCTTTCTTT	CASSTGLGTEAFF
TRBV13	-	-	TRBJ1-4	TGTGCCAGCAGCTTGCGCCTTCGGGAAGAAAAACTGTTTTTT	CASSLRLREEKLFF
TRBV6-5	-	TRBD1	TRBJ1-4	TGTGCCAGCAGTTACGAAAGAACAGGGGGAAATGAAAAACTGTTTTTT	CASSYERTGGNEKLFF
TRBV27	-	-	TRBJ2-1	TGTGCCAGCAGTTTACTAGTCCCGGATGAGCAGTTCTTC	CASSLLVPDEQFF
TRBV27	-	-	TRBJ1-5	TGTGCCAGCAGTCCGGAGGCAGGCAATCAGCCCCAGCATTTT	CASSPEAGNQPQHF
TRBV12-3/TRBV12-4	-	TRBD1	TRBJ1-6	TGTGCCAGCAAGGGGGCTGATGGTTCACCCCTCCACTTT	CASKGADGSPLHF
TRBV11-3	-	-	TRBJ2-1	TGTGCCAGCAGCTCGACTGGCTATGAGCAGTTCTTC	CASSSTGYEQFF
TRBV10-3	few	TRBD2	TRBJ2-5	TGTGCCATCAGTGAGTCCCGCGGACTAGCGGGGGGGACACCCGAAGAGACCCAGTACTTC	CAISESRGLAGGTPEETQYF
TRBV2	-	TRBD1	TRBJ1-1	TGTGCCAGCAGTCTACAGGGGATAAGGTCTGAAGCTTTCTTT	CASSLQGIRSEAFF
TRBV11-3	-	TRBD1	TRBJ1-1	TGTGCCAGCAGCTTAGATCAGGGGGAAAGGGACACTGAAGCTTTCTTT	CASSLDQGERDTEAFF
TRBV9	-	TRBD2	TRBJ2-3	TGTGCCAGCAGCGTAGGGCTAGCGGGGGGCGGGCAAGGAACGCAGTATTTT	CASSVGLAGGGQGTQYF
TRBV5-4	few	TRBD2	TRBJ2-5	TGTGCCAGCAGCCCTTCCCGGCGGGGGGAGACCCAGTACTTC	CASSPSRRGETQYF
TRBV5-6	-	-	TRBJ1-2	TGTGCCAGCAGCAGACAGTATGGCTACACCTTC	CASSRQYGYTF
TRBV4-1	-	TRBD2	TRBJ2-1	TGCGCCAGCAGCCAAGGGAGGGGACTAGCGGGAGTTCCCCCCCACAATGAGCAGTTCTTC	CASSQGRGLAGVPPHNEQFF
TRBV27	-	TRBD1	TRBJ1-1	TGTGCCAGCAGCATACAATACAGGGGAATGGGCACTGAAGCTTTCTTT	CASSIQYRGMGTEAFF
TRBV12-5	few	TRBD2	TRBJ2-1	TGTGCTAGTGGTTTAAGTTGGCGGGAGGGCCTGGGAGGTGAGCAGTTCTTC	CASGLSWREGLGGEQFF
TRBV2	-	TRBD1	TRBJ2-5	TGTGCCAGCAGGTACGGGACAGTAGAAGAGACCCAGTACTTC	CASRYGTVEETQYF
TRBV2	-	TRBD1	TRBJ1-5	TGTGCCAGCAGTCCGACAGGGGGCCATAGCAATCAGCCCCAGCATTTT	CASSPTGGHSNQPQHF
TRBV10-3	-	-	TRBJ2-2	TGTGCCATCAGTGATTTGGGAGGGAACACCGGGGAGCTGTTTTTT	CAISDLGGNTGELFF
TRBV9	-	-	TRBJ1-4	TGTGCCAGCAGCGTAGGCCTTACAGGGAACAGTGAAAAACTGTTTTTT	CASSVGLTGNSEKLFF
TRBV5-6	-	TRBD1	TRBJ1-2	TGTGCCAGCAGCTTTCCGGGACAGGCCAACTATGGCTACACCTTC	CASSFPGQANYGYTF
TRBV29-1	-	TRBD1	TRBJ1-1	TGCAGCGCCTCTAAGGACAGGGTTCGAGAAGCTTTCTTT	CSASKDRVREAFF
TRBV6-1	-	-	TRBJ2-4	TGTGCCAGCAGTGAAGCGCTTCAGCTAGGAAACATTCAGTACTTC	CASSEALQLGNIQYF
TRBV18	-	-	TRBJ2-7	TGTGCCAGCTCACCGAGCGACGGAGCCTACGAGCAGTACTTC	CASSPSDGAYEQYF
TRBV27	-	TRBD1	TRBJ2-3	TGTGCCAGCAGTCCGAATGTGTACAGGGGGCGCGGCACAGATACGCAGTATTTT	CASSPNVYRGRGTDTQYF
TRBV7-3	few	TRBD1	TRBJ1-2	TGTGCCAGCAGCTCCGTCCCGGGACAGTGGCGAGATGGCTACACCTTC	CASSSVPGQWRDGYTF
TRBV6-5	few	-	TRBJ2-2	TGTGCCAGCAGTTACTCGCTAGCTGACACCGGGGAGCTGTTTTTT	CASSYSLADTGELFF
TRBV9	-	TRBD1	TRBJ2-5	TGTGCCAGCAGCGAGGCGACAGGGCGGCAAGAGACCCAGTACTTC	CASSEATGRQETQYF
TRBV6-5	-	TRBD2	TRBJ2-5	TGTGCCAGCAGTTACACCCGGGAGGGCCTCGGGACCCAGTACTTC	CASSYTREGLGTQYF
TRBV5-1	-	-	TRBJ2-5	TGCGCCAGCACCCCGGGGCGGGACAGCCAGGAGACCCAGTACTTC	CASTPGRDSQETQYF
TRBV19	-	-	TRBJ1-5	TGTGCCAGTAATAAACTACAGGGAACCCAGCCCCAGCATTTT	CASNKLQGTQPQHF
TRBV7-2	-	TRBD2	TRBJ2-1	TGTGCCAGCAGCTTTAGCGGGGGTTTCTACAATGAGCAGTTCTTC	CASSFSGGFYNEQFF